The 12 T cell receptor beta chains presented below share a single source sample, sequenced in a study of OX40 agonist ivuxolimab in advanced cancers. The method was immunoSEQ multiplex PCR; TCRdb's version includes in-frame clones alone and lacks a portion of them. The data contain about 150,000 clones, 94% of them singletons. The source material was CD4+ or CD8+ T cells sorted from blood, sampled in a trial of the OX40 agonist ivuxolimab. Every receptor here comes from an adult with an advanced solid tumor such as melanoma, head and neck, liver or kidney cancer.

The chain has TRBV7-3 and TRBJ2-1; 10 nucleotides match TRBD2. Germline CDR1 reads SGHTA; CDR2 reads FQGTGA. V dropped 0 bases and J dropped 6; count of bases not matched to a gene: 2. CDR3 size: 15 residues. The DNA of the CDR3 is TGTGCCAGCAGCTTAACGGCTAGCGGGAGCAATGAGCAGTTCTTC. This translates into CASSLTASGSNEQFF.

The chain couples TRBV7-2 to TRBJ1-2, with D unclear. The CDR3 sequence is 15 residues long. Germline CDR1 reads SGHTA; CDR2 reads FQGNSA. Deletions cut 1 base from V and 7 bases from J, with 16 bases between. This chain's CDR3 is CASSLERTNFGGYTF. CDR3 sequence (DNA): TGTGCCAGCAGCTTAGAGAGGACGAACTTCGGTGGCTACACCTTC. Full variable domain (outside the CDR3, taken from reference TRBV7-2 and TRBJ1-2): GAGVSQSPSNKVTEKGKDVELRCDPISGHTALYWYRQSLGQGLEFLIYFQGNSAPDKSGLPSDRFSAERTGGSVSTLTIQRTQQEDSAVYLCASSLERTNFGGYTFGSGTRLTVV.

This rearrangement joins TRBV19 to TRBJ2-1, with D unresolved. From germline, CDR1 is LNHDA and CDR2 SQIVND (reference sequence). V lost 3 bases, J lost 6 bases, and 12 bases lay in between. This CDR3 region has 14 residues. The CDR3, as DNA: TGTGCCAGTAGTATTTCTGGAGTCTTCAATGAGCAGTTCTTC. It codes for CASSISGVFNEQFF.

The CDR3 DNA is TGCGCCAGCACCCCGAGGGGCAGGGGGAATGAAAAACTGTTTTTT. It encodes CASTPRGRGNEKLFF. The chain employs TRBV5-1 and TRBJ1-4; TRBD1 agrees at 7 bases. The CDR3 consists of 15 residues. V shed 6 bases and J 5 bases; nucleotides not matched to a gene: 10. Looked up from germline, CDR1 is SGHRS and CDR2 is YFSETQ. The full variable domain, in which reference TRBV5-1 and TRBJ1-4 provide the parts outside the CDR3, is KAGVTQTPRYLIKTRGQQVTLSCSPISGHRSVSWYQQTPGQGLQFLFEYFSETQRNKGNFPGRFSGRQFSNSRSEMNVSTLELGDSALYLCASTPRGRGNEKLFFGSGTQLSVL.

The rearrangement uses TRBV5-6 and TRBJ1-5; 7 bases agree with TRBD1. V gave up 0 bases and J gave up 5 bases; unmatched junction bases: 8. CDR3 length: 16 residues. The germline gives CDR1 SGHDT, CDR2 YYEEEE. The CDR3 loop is CASSLATRGAHQPQHF. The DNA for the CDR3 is TGTGCCAGCAGCTTGGCCACCAGGGGGGCGCATCAGCCCCAGCATTTT.

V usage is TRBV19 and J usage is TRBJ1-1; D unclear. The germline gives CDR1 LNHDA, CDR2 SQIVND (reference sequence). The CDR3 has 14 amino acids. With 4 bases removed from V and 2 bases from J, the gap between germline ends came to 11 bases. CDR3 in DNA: TGTGCCAGTAGTAGGATGCTTGGAAACACTGAAGCTTTCTTT. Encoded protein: CASSRMLGNTEAFF.

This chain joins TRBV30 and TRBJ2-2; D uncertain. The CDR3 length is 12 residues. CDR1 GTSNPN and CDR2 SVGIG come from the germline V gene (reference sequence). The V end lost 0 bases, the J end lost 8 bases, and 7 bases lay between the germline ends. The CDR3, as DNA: TGTGCCTGGAGTGTTGGCGCGGGGGAGCTGTTTTTT. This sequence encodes CAWSVGAGELFF.

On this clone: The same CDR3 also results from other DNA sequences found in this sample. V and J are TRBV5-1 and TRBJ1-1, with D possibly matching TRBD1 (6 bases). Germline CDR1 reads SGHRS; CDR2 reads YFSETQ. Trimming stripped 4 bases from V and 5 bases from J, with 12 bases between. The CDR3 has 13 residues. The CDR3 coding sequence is TGCGCCAGCAGCCTTACAGGGAAGACTGAAGCTTTCTTT. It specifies CASSLTGKTEAFF.

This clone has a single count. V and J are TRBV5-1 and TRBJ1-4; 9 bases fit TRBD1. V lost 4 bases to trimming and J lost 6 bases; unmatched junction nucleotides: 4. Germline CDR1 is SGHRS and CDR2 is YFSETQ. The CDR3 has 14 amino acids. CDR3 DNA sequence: TGCGCCAGCAGCCACAGGGGGCCTGATGAAAAACTGTTTTTT. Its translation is CASSHRGPDEKLFF. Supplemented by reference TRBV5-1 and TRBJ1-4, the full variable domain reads KAGVTQTPRYLIKTRGQQVTLSCSPISGHRSVSWYQQTPGQGLQFLFEYFSETQRNKGNFPGRFSGRQFSNSRSEMNVSTLELGDSALYLCASSHRGPDEKLFFGSGTQLSVL.

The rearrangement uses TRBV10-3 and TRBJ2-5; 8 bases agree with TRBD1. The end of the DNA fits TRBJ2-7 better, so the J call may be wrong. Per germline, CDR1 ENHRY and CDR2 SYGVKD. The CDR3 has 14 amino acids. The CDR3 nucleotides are TGTGCCATCAGTGTCTCTGGACAGGGACCCGAGCAGTACTTC. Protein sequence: CAISVSGQGPEQYF.

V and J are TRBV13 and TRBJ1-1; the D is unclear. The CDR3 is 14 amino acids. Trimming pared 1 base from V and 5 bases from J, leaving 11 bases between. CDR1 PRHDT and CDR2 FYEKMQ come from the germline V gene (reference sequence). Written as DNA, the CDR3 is TGTGCCAGCAGCTTAGAATCCAGACGAACTGAAGCTTTCTTT. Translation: CASSLESRRTEAFF.

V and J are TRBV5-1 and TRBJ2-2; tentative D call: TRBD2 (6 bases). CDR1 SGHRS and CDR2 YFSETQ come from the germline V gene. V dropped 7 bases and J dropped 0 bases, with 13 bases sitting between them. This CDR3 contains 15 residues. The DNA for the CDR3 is TGCGCCAGCTATAGCGGAAACGCGAACACCGGGGAGCTGTTTTTT. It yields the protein CASYSGNANTGELFF.